The 20 T cell receptor beta chains below all came from one sample that was sequenced in a study of CD8 T cells in Susac syndrome. A quantity of about 0.5 to 1 ug RNA underwent reverse transcription using random hexamers. TCRdb called the immunoSEQ multiplex PCR reads again in MiXCR, with one record for every CDR3 protein. Of around 270,000 distinct CDR3 sequences in the sample, 85% are singletons; the top ten hold approximately 0.2%. Specimen: CD8+ T cells from PBMCs. The receptor set was obtained from a human donor with multiple sclerosis.

This chain links TRBV20-1 with TRBJ1-1; the match to TRBD1 covers 10 bases. With V trimmed by 6 bases and J by 1 base, 2 bases remained unmatched. This CDR3 is built from 13 residues. From germline, CDR1 is DFQATT and CDR2 SNEGSKA (reference sequence). The CDR3 sequence: CSAGQGENTEAFF. CDR3 in DNA: TGCAGTGCAGGACAGGGGGAGAACACTGAAGCTTTCTTT.

The chain employs TRBV27 and TRBJ1-5; no reliable D call. V shed 3 bases and J shed 2 bases, with 14 bases lying between them. The CDR3 extends over 16 amino acids. Germline-derived CDR1 and CDR2 are MNHEY and SMNVEV (reference sequence). The CDR3 spells CASSFIWESGNQPQHF. The CDR3 bases are TGTGCCAGCAGTTTCATTTGGGAGTCGGGCAATCAGCCCCAGCATTTT.

This chain connects TRBV28 to TRBJ2-2; no clear D. This CDR3 contains 14 residues. Germline values: CDR1 MDHEN, CDR2 SYDVKM. Deletions cut 3 bases from V and 4 bases from J, with 9 bases between. CDR3 DNA: TGTGCCAGCAGTTTTCGAGGCCGCACCGGGGAGCTGTTTTTT. Encoded protein: CASSFRGRTGELFF.

The chain's CDR3 is CASSSSLIEQGLETQYF. The CDR3, as DNA: TGTGCCAGCAGTTCCTCCCTGATCGAACAGGGGTTGGAGACCCAGTACTTC. V is TRBV28 and J is TRBJ2-5; 7 bases map to TRBD1. The CDR3 sequence is 17 residues long. CDR1 MDHEN and CDR2 SYDVKM come from the germline V gene. Germline trimming cut 4 bases from V and 5 bases from J; bases unmatched to any gene: 16.

The chain has TRBV5-4 and TRBJ2-7, with TRBD1 identical over 9 bases. With 3 bases clipped from V and 2 bases from J, the junction kept 9 bases outside the gene matches. This CDR3 contains 16 residues. CDR1 SGHNT and CDR2 YYREEE come from the germline V gene (reference sequence). The CDR3 region is CASSSTGTGRAYEQYF. In nucleotides, the CDR3 is TGTGCCAGCAGCTCCACGGGGACAGGGCGGGCCTACGAGCAGTACTTC.

This chain uses TRBV2 with TRBJ1-2; tentative D call: TRBD1 (5 bases). Between the trimmed V and J ends, which lost 5 bases and 4 bases, there was a span of 14 bases. The length of the CDR3 is 14 residues. Germline V lookup: CDR1 SNHLY, CDR2 FYNNEI. In DNA, the CDR3 is TGTGCCAGCAGTCCATTCAGGGAGGCCTATGGCTACACCTTC. It is translated as CASSPFREAYGYTF.

The chain recombines TRBV7-9 with TRBJ2-7; D gene ambiguous. Germline CDR1 and CDR2: SEHNR and FQNEAQ (reference sequence). This CDR3 comprises 12 residues. The ends were cut back, 5 bases at V and 4 bases at J, with 9 bases in the middle. The chain's CDR3 is CASSQTSYEQYF. The CDR3, as DNA: TGTGCCAGCAGCCAAACAAGTTACGAGCAGTACTTC.

The V gene is TRBV11-2, the J gene TRBJ1-2; no reliable D call. Trimming took off 0 bases at V and 4 bases at J, with 9 bases between the two ends. CDR1 and CDR2 from the germline V gene are SGHAT and FQNNGV. The CDR3 covers 14 residues. CDR3 nucleotide sequence: TGTGCCAGCAGCTTAGATCTGGACCCCTATGGCTACACCTTC. Amino acid sequence: CASSLDLDPYGYTF.

The chain uses TRBV7-8 and TRBJ1-5, with no clear D. CDR1 and CDR2 from the germline V gene are SGHVS and FQNEAQ. V was clipped by 6 bases and J by 7 bases, with 16 bases between them. This CDR3 is built from 14 residues. CDR3 amino acids: CASSSTDLPQPQHF. The CDR3 DNA reads TGTGCCAGCAGTTCTACGGACCTCCCCCAGCCCCAGCATTTT.

This chain uses TRBV5-4 with TRBJ1-1; 9 positions match TRBD1. Per the germline V gene, CDR1 is SGHNT and CDR2 is YYREEE (reference sequence). The ends lost 5 bases at V and 0 bases at J; junction bases unmatched: 5. The CDR3 covers 15 residues. CDR3 in DNA: TGTGCCAGCAGACCACAGGGGGCCCTGAACACTGAAGCTTTCTTT. Its translation: CASRPQGALNTEAFF.

The chain has TRBV24-1 and TRBJ2-1; D is unclear. CDR1 KGHDR and CDR2 SFDVKD come from the germline V gene. The CDR3 sequence is 18 residues long. V was cut by 2 bases and J by 0 bases, with 16 bases left in between. CDR3 nucleotides: TGTGCCACCAGTGATTACCCCCGTAGGCACGGCTCCTACAATGAGCAGTTCTTC. Amino acids: CATSDYPRRHGSYNEQFF.

The CDR3 DNA follows: TGTGCCAGCAGCCCAGAGAGCGCTAGCGGGATGTACGAGCAGTACTTC. Protein product: CASSPESASGMYEQYF. V gene TRBV3-1 combines with J gene TRBJ2-7; the match to TRBD2 covers 9 bases. Germline V gene data show CDR1 as LGHDT and CDR2 as YNNKEL (reference sequence). The V gene end was trimmed by 4 bases and the J gene end by 4 bases; junction bases not matched to a gene: 11. This CDR3 is 16 amino acids long.

The chain has TRBV6-2 or TRBV6-3 and TRBJ1-5; D possibly corresponds to TRBD1 (6 bases). Germline CDR1 reads MNHEY; CDR2 reads SVGEGT. V gave up 2 bases and J gave up 3 bases, with 8 bases separating them. The CDR3 spans 14 residues. CDR3 sequence: CASSYRQVNQPQHF. Here the CDR3 DNA reads TGTGCCAGCAGTTACCGACAGGTCAATCAGCCCCAGCATTTT.

The table lists this clonotype with a count of one. The V gene is TRBV27, the J gene TRBJ1-2; no clear D. The CDR3 has 13 residues. Germline V lookup: CDR1 MNHEY, CDR2 SMNVEV (reference sequence). V lost 3 bases and J 2 bases, leaving 7 bases between the germline ends. CDR3 amino acids: CASSFVSNYGYTF. In DNA, the CDR3 is TGTGCCAGCAGTTTCGTATCCAACTATGGCTACACCTTC.

The rearrangement links TRBV6-2 or TRBV6-3 to TRBJ1-5; tentative D call: TRBD1 (5 bases). CDR1 is MNHEY, CDR2 SVGEGT, per germline. V gave up 2 bases and J gave up 1 base, with 9 bases separating them. CDR3 length: 15 amino acids. The CDR3 sequence is CASSYGAGSNQPQHF. Written as DNA, the CDR3 is TGTGCCAGCAGTTACGGGGCAGGAAGCAATCAGCCCCAGCATTTT.

The gene calls are TRBV4-3 and TRBJ1-1; D gene uncertain. The CDR3 totals 15 residues. Germline loops: CDR1 LGHNA, CDR2 YSLEER. V lost 0 bases, J lost 1 base, and 9 bases lay in between. The CDR3 loop reads CASSQEPDTNTEAFF. In nucleotides, the CDR3 is TGCGCCAGCAGCCAAGAGCCCGATACGAACACTGAAGCTTTCTTT.

The V gene is TRBV29-1, the J gene TRBJ2-7; a weak D match, TRBD2 (7 bases). The CDR3 consists of 13 residues. Germline CDR1 reads SQVTM; CDR2 reads ANQGSEA. Between the trimmed V and J ends, which lost 7 bases and 2 bases, there was a span of 15 bases. In nucleotides, the CDR3 is TGCAGCGCCGTAGGGGGGGCTACCTACGAGCAGTACTTC. Protein product: CSAVGGATYEQYF.

This chain uses TRBV29-1 with TRBJ2-1, with D hard to call. Trimming removed 3 bases at V and 4 bases at J, with 7 bases between. The CDR3 has 12 residues. Germline-derived CDR1 and CDR2 are SQVTM and ANQGSEA. Here the CDR3 reads CSVELRYNEQFF. The CDR3 bases are TGCAGCGTTGAGTTGCGGTACAATGAGCAGTTCTTC.

The CDR3 DNA follows: TGTGCCAGCTCACCGGAGGGGAGTAATGGTTACGAGCAGTACTTC. Translated, it gives CASSPEGSNGYEQYF. The chain has TRBV18 and TRBJ2-7, with TRBD2 as a possible D gene (6 bases). V gave up 3 bases and J gave up 4 bases, with 16 bases separating them. The CDR3 is 15 amino acids. Looked up from germline, CDR1 is KGHSH and CDR2 is LQKENI. Looking up the rest from reference TRBV18 and TRBJ2-7 gives the full variable domain: NAGVMQNPRHLVRRRGQEARLRCSPMKGHSHVYWYRQLPEEGLKFMVYLQKENIIDESGMPKERFSAEFPKEGPSILRIQQVVRGDSAAYFCASSPEGSNGYEQYFGPGTRLTVT.

The chain combines TRBV15 with TRBJ2-7, with no clear D. Trimming took off 0 bases at V and 12 bases at J, with 15 bases between the two ends. Per germline, CDR1 LNHNV and CDR2 YYDKDF (reference sequence). The CDR3 has 13 residues. The CDR3 reads CATSRDRPSLPYF. CDR3 DNA: TGTGCCACCAGCAGAGATCGGCCGAGTTTACCGTACTTC.